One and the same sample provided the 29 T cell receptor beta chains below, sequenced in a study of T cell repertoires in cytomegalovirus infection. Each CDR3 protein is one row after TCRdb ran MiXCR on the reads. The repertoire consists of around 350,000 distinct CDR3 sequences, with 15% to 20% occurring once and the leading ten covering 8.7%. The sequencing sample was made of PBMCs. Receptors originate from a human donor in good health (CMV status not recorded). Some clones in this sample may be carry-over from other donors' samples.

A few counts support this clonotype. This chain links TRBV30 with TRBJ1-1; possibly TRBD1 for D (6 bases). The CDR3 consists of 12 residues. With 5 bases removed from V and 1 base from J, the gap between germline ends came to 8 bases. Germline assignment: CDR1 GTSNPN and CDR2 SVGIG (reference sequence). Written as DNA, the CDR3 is TGTGCCTGGGGACAGAGGAACACTGAAGCTTTCTTT. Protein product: CAWGQRNTEAFF.

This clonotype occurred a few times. CDR3 residues: CASSPQGNVRELFF. CDR3 coding DNA: TGTGCCAGCAGCCCTCAGGGGAATGTCCGGGAGCTGTTTTTT. The rearrangement uses TRBV12-3 or TRBV12-4 and TRBJ2-2, with a weak D call TRBD1 (6 bases). V lost 6 bases to trimming and J lost 9 bases, with 17 bases between them. The CDR3 has 14 residues.

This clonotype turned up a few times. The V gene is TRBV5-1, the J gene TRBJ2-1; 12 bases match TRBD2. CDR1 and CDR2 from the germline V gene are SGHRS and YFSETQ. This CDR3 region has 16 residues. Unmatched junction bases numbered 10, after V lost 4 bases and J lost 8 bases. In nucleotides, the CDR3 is TGCGCCAGCAGCCTAGGCCGGACTAGCGGGACCCATGAGCAGTTCTTC. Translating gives CASSLGRTSGTHEQFF.

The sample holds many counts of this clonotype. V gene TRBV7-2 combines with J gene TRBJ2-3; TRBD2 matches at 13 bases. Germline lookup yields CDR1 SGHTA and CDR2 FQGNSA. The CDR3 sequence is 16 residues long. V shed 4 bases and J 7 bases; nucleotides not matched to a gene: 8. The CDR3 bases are TGTGCCAGCAGCTACGTCGGGACTAGCGGGACAAATACGCAGTATTTT. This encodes CASSYVGTSGTNTQYF.

CDR3 coding DNA: TGTGCCAGCACCCCCAGGGCCGGGGAGCTGTTTTTT. Translation: CASTPRAGELFF. The chain uses TRBV12-3 or TRBV12-4 and TRBJ2-2; a possible D gene is TRBD1 (5 bases). The V end was cut by 7 bases, the J end by 6 bases, with 9 bases between. This CDR3 contains 12 residues.

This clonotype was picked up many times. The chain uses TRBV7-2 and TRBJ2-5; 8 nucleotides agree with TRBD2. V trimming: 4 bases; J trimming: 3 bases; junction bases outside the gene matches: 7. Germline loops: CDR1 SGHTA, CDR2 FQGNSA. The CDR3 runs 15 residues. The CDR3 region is CASSSTGGVKETQYF. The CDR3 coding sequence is TGTGCCAGCAGCTCCACCGGGGGGGTGAAAGAGACCCAGTACTTC.

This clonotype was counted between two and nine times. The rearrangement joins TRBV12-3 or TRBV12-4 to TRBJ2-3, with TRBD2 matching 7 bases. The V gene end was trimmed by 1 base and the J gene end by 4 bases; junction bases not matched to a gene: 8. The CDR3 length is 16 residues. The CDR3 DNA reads TGTGCCAGCAGTTTAGAGTCGAGGGGAGGGGCAGATACGCAGTATTTT. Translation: CASSLESRGGADTQYF.

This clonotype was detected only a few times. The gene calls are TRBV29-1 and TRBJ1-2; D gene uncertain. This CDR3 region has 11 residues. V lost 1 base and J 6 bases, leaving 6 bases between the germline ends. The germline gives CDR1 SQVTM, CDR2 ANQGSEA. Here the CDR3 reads CSVEGGDGYTF. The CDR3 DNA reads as TGCAGCGTTGAAGGTGGTGATGGCTACACCTTC.

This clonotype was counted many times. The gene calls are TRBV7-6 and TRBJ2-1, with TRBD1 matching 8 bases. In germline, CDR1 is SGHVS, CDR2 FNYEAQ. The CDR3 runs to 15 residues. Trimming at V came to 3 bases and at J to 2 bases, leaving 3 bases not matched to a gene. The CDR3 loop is CASSFTGQAYNEQFF. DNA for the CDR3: TGTGCCAGCAGCTTCACGGGACAGGCCTACAATGAGCAGTTCTTC.

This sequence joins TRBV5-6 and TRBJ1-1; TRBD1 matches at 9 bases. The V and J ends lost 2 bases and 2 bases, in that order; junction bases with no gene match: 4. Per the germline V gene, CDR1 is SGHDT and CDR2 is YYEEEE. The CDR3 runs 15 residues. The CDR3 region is CASSLPGQGNTEAFF. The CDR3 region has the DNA TGTGCCAGCAGCTTACCGGGACAGGGTAACACTGAAGCTTTCTTT. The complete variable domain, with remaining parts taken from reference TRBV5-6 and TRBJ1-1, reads DAGVTQSPTHLIKTRGQQVTLRCSPKSGHDTVSWYQQALGQGPQFIFQYYEEEERQRGNFPDRFSGHQFPNYSSELNVNALLLGDSALYLCASSLPGQGNTEAFFGQGTRLTVV.

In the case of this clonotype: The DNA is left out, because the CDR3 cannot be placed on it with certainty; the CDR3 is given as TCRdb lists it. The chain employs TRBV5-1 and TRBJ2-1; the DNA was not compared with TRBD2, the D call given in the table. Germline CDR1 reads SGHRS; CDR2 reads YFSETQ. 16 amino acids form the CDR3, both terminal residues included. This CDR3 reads CASSLVGTSGRAGQFF.

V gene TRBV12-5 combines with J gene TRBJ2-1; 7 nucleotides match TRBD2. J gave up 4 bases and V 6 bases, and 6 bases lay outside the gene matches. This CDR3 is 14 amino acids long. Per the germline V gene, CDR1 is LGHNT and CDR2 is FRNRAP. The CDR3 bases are TGTGCTAGTGGATTCAGCGGGACTTACAATGAGCAGTTCTTC. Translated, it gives CASGFSGTYNEQFF.

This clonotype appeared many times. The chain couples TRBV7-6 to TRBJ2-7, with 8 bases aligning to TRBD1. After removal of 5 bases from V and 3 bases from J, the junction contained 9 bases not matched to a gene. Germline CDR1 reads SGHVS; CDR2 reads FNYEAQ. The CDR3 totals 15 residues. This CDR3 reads CASSPATGAGYEQYF. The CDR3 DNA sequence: TGTGCCAGCAGCCCTGCGACAGGGGCGGGCTACGAGCAGTACTTC. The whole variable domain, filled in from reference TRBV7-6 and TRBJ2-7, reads GAGVSQSPRYKVTKRGQDVALRCDPISGHVSLYWYRQALGQGPEFLTYFNYEAQQDKSGLPNDRFSAERPEGSISTLTIQRTEQRDSAMYRCASSPATGAGYEQYFGPGTRLTVT.

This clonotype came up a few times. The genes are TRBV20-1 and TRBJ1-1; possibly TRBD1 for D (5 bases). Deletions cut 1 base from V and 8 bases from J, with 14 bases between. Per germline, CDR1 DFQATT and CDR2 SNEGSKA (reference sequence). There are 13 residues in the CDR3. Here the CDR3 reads CSARVEGIREAFF. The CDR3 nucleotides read TGCAGTGCTAGAGTAGAGGGGATCCGGGAAGCTTTCTTT.

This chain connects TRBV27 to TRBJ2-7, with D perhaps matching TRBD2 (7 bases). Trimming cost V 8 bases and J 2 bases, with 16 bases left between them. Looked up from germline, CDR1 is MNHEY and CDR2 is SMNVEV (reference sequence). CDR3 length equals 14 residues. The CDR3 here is CASGGGGATYEQYF. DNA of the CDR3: TGTGCCAGCGGAGGGGGGGGGGCAACCTACGAGCAGTACTTC.

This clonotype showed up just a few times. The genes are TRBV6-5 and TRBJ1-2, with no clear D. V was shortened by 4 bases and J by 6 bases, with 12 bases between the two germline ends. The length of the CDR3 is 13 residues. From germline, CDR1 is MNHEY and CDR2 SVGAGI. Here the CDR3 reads CASSLSPLNGYTF. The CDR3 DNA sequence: TGTGCCAGCAGTTTATCCCCCCTCAATGGCTACACCTTC.

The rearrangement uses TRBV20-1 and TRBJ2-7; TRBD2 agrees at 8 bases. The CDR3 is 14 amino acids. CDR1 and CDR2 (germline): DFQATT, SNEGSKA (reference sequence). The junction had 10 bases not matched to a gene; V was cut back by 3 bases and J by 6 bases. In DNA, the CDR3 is TGCAGTGCTAGTGCCGGGGGGGCCCAGGGCGAGCAGTACTTC. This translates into CSASAGGAQGEQYF.

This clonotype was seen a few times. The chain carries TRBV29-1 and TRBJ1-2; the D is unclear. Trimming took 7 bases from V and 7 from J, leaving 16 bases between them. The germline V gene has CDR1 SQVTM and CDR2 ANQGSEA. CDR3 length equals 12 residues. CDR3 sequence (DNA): TGCAGCGCCGTGATCGATGTCGGTGGCTACACCTTC. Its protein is CSAVIDVGGYTF.

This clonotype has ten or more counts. The CDR3 reads CASSPRDIYSYNEQFF. CDR3 nucleotide sequence: TGTGCCAGCAGCCCCCGGGACATTTACTCCTACAATGAGCAGTTCTTC. The chain couples TRBV7-2 to TRBJ2-1, with a possible D match to TRBD1 (6 bases). CDR3 length: 16 amino acids. Trimming pared 5 bases from V and 0 bases from J, leaving 14 bases between. Germline CDR1 is SGHTA and CDR2 is FQGNSA.

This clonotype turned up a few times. Written as DNA, the CDR3 is TGTGCCAGCAGCCGTCGGCACCCCAACCAAGAGACCCAGTACTTC. Translation gives CASSRRHPNQETQYF. The chain links TRBV3-1 to TRBJ2-5, with D unclear. In germline, CDR1 is LGHDT, CDR2 YNNKEL (reference sequence). This CDR3 region has 15 residues. Trimming left V 4 bases short and J 0 bases short, with 12 bases between.

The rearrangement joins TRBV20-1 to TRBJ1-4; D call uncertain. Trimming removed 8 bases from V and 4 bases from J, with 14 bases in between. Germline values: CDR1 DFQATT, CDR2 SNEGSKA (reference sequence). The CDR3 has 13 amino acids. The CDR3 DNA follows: TGCAGTTCTAACCCGGGAGATAATGAAAAACTGTTTTTT. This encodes CSSNPGDNEKLFF.

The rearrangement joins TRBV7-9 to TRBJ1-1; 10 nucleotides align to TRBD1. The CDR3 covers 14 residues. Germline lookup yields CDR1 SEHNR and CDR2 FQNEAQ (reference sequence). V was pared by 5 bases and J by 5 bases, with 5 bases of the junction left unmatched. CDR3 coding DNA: TGTGCCAGCAGCCCCTGGGACAGGGGTACTGAAGCTTTCTTT. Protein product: CASSPWDRGTEAFF.

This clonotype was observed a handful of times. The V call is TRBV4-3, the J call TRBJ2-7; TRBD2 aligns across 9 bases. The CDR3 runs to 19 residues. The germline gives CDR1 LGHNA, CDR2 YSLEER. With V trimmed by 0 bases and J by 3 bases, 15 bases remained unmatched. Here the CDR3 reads CASSQDRIYSGSQVYEQYF. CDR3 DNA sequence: TGCGCCAGCAGCCAAGATCGGATTTATAGCGGGAGTCAAGTCTACGAGCAGTACTTC.

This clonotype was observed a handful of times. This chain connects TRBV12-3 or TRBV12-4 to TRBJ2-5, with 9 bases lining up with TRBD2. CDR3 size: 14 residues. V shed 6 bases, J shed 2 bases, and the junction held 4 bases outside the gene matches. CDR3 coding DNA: TGTGCCAGCAGGGCGAGCGGGGGGCAAGAGACCCAGTACTTC. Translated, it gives CASRASGGQETQYF.

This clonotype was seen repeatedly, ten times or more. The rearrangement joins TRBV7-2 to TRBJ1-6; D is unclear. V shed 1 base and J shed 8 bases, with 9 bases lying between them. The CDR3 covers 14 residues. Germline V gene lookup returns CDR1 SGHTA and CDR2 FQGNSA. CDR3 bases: TGTGCCAGCAGCTTAGATGATACGTATTCACCCCTCCACTTT. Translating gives CASSLDDTYSPLHF.

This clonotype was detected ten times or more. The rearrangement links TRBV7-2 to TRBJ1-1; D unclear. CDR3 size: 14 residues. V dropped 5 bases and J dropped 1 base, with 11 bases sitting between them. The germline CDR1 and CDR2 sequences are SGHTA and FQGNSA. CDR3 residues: CASSPGTANTEAFF. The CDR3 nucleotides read TGTGCCAGCAGCCCCGGCACAGCGAACACTGAAGCTTTCTTT.

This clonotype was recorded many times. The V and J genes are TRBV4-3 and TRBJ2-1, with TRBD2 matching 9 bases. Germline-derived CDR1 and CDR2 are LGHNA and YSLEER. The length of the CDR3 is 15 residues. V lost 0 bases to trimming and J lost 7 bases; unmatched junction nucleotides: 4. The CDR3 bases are TGCGCCAGCAGCCAAGAAGGCCTAGCGGGGAATGAGCAGTTCTTC. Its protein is CASSQEGLAGNEQFF.

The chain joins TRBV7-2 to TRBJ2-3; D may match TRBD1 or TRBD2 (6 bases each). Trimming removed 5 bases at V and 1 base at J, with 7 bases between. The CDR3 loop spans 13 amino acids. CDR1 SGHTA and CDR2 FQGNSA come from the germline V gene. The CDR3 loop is CASSGGRTDTQYF. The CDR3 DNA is TGTGCCAGCAGCGGGGGGCGCACAGATACGCAGTATTTT.

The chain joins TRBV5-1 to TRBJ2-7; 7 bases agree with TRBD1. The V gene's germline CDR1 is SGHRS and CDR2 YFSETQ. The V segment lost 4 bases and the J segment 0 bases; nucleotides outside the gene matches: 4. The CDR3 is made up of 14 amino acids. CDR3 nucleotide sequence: TGCGCCAGCAGCAAGGACAGGAGCTCCTACGAGCAGTACTTC. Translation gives CASSKDRSSYEQYF.